This entry is about one TCR beta chain. Its antigen remains unidentified. The data are from a study of T cells in lung cancer brain metastases. Whole-study results and caveats: Most clones were lesion-specific, with limited overlap between paired lesions (Morisita 0.23).

The repertoire was sequenced with immunoSEQ multiplex PCR; TCRdb's copy has only in-frame clones and lacks some. Found here are roughly 5,000 clones, 84% of them singletons; the top ten hold around 3%. CDR3 size: 12 residues. CDR1 MNHNS and CDR2 SASEGT come from the germline V gene. The V gene lost 6 bases and the J gene lost 3 bases, with 9 bases spanning the gap. This rearrangement joins TRBV6-1 to TRBJ2-7; TRBD1 might be the D (5 bases). The receptor was derived from a woman aged 50 to 60 with non-small cell lung cancer. Sequencing used tumor tissue from the primary lung tumor. CDR3: CASSKTDYEQYF. The CDR3 DNA is TGTGCCAGCAGCAAGACAGACTACGAGCAGTACTTC.